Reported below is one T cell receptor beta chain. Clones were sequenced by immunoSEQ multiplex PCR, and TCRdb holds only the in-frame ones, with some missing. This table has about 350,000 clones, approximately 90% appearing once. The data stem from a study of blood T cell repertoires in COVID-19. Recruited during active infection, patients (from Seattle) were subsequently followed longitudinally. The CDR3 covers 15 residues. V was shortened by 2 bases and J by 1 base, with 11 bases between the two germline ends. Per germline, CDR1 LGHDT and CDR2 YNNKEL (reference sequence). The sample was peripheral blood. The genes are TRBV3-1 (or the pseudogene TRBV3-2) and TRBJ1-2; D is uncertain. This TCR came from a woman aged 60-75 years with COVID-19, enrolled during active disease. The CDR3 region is CASSQSPGFNYGYTF. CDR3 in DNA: TGTGCCAGCAGCCAATCTCCAGGATTTAACTATGGCTACACCTTC.